This passage covers 32 T cell receptor beta chains from one sample sequenced in a study of blood T cells in healthy people across ages. The second PCR ran roughly 6 to 11 cycles with a sample-barcoded 5' primer and J-beta primers. Using its own MiXCR run on the 5' RACE reads, TCRdb lists one record per CDR3 protein. The data contain roughly 800,000 distinct CDR3 sequences, approximately 25% of them seen just once; the ten biggest clones take up just under 9.5%. This same sample was also part of a study on T cells of mothers and their children.

Source material: blood. These receptors were taken from a boy between 10 and 17 years old in good health.

Worth noting for this clonotype: Relative to the germline gene, one junction end is altered; a read error may explain this. The chain joins TRBV11-1 to TRBJ2-5; TRBD1 agrees at 7 bases. This CDR3 is 14 amino acids long. CDR1 is SGHAT and CDR2 is FQDESV in the germline V gene (reference sequence). This CDR3 is CASSLGQDQEAQYF. In DNA, the CDR3 is TGTGCCAGCAGCCTCGGACAGGACCAAGAGGCCCAGTACTTC.

The chain combines TRBV11-2 with TRBJ1-2; 8 bases match TRBD1. The CDR3 contains 16 residues. Unmatched junction bases numbered 21, after V lost 5 bases and J lost 13 bases. Germline V gene data show CDR1 as SGHAT and CDR2 as FQNNGV. The CDR3 DNA sequence: TGTGCCAGCAGCGAAGAAGGAGCAGGGACAGGAAGGTTGTGCACCTTC. Its protein product is CASSEEGAGTGRLCTF.

This clonotype turned up a few times. J is TRBJ2-7 and V is TRBV7-9; D call uncertain. Between the trimmed V and J ends, which lost 9 bases and 2 bases, there was a span of 8 bases. The CDR3 length is 11 residues. Germline CDR1 SEHNR, CDR2 FQNEAQ (reference sequence). CDR3 coding DNA: TGTGCCAGGAGGAATACCTACGAGCAGTACTTC. This codes for CARRNTYEQYF. The full variable domain, with the rest looked up from reference TRBV7-9 and TRBJ2-7, is DTGVSQNPRHKITKRGQNVTFRCDPISEHNRLYWYRQTLGQGPEFLTYFQNEAQLEKSRLLSDRFSAERPKGSFSTLEIQRTEQGDSAMYLCARRNTYEQYFGPGTRLTVT.

In this sample, this clonotype turned up a few times. The V gene is TRBV5-4, the J gene TRBJ1-1; the match to TRBD1 covers 9 bases. The V gene end was trimmed by 4 bases and the J gene end by 4 bases; junction bases not matched to a gene: 2. There are 13 residues in the CDR3. The germline V gene has CDR1 SGHNT and CDR2 YYREEE (reference sequence). The CDR3 DNA reads as TGTGCCAGCAGCCCACAGGGGGCCACTGAAGCTTTCTTT. This codes for CASSPQGATEAFF.

The V call is TRBV27, the J call TRBJ1-1; tentative D call: TRBD1 (5 bases). Trimming removed 5 bases at V and 4 bases at J, with 14 bases between. This CDR3 is built from 14 residues. The germline CDR1 and CDR2 sequences are MNHEY and SMNVEV (reference sequence). The CDR3 bases are TGTGCCAGCAGTGGAAGGGGCGATGTCACTGAAGCTTTCTTT. As protein: CASSGRGDVTEAFF.

The V call is TRBV7-2, the J call TRBJ2-7; the match to TRBD2 covers 9 bases. The CDR3 sequence is 14 residues long. CDR1 and CDR2 from the germline V gene are SGHTA and FQGNSA. The J segment lost 3 bases and the V segment lost 5 bases, leaving 5 bases of the junction unmatched. Here the CDR3 DNA reads TGTGCCAGCAGCCTGCTAGCGGGACGCTACGAGCAGTACTTC. It specifies CASSLLAGRYEQYF. The full variable domain, rest sourced from reference TRBV7-2 and TRBJ2-7, is GAGVSQSPSNKVTEKGKDVELRCDPISGHTALYWYRQSLGQGLEFLIYFQGNSAPDKSGLPSDRFSAERTGGSVSTLTIQRTQQEDSAVYLCASSLLAGRYEQYFGPGTRLTVT.

This sequence joins TRBV7-2 and TRBJ2-5; 9 nucleotides line up with TRBD2. Germline CDR1 reads SGHTA; CDR2 reads FQGNSA. There are 15 residues in the CDR3. V lost 5 bases to trimming and J lost 5 bases; unmatched junction nucleotides: 9. CDR3: CASSRPLAGEETQYF. CDR3 sequence (DNA): TGTGCCAGCAGCCGACCGTTAGCGGGGGAGGAGACCCAGTACTTC.

This clonotype was picked up a small number of times. J is TRBJ2-7 and V is TRBV4-3, with a tentative D call TRBD2 (5 bases). The CDR3 contains 15 residues. From germline, CDR1 is LGHNA and CDR2 YSLEER. V was cut by 0 bases and J by 3 bases, with 12 bases left in between. The CDR3 sequence: CASSQDPEEDYEQYF. The CDR3 nucleotides read TGCGCCAGCAGCCAAGATCCGGAGGAGGACTACGAGCAGTACTTC.

V gene TRBV4-1 combines with J gene TRBJ2-5, with D unresolved. Near its end, the DNA agrees better with TRBJ2-1, so the J call may be wrong. This CDR3 is built from 14 residues. CDR1 is MGHRA and CDR2 is YSYEKL in the germline V gene. The CDR3 protein is CASSHAAPGNEQFF. The CDR3 DNA is TGCGCCAGCAGCCATGCGGCCCCGGGCAATGAGCAGTTCTTC.

This clonotype was detected a few times. The chain combines TRBV2 with TRBJ2-5, with 8 bases aligning to TRBD1. J lost 4 bases, V lost 8 bases, and 9 bases had no gene match. Per germline, CDR1 SNHLY and CDR2 FYNNEI. The CDR3 sequence is 14 residues long. CDR3 nucleotide sequence: TGTGCCAGCTTGGACAGGGCTGGTAGAGAGACCCAGTACTTC. It encodes CASLDRAGRETQYF.

The chain's CDR3 is CASSHRDSYEQYF. CDR3 sequence (DNA): TGTGCCAGCAGCCACCGGGACTCCTACGAGCAGTACTTC. The V call is TRBV4-2, the J call TRBJ2-5; a weak D match, TRBD2 (5 bases). The DNA end lines up better with TRBJ2-7; the J call may be wrong. The germline V gene encodes CDR1 LGHNA and CDR2 YNFKEQ. This CDR3 has 13 amino acids.

The table lists this clonotype with a few counts. V is TRBV11-2 and J is TRBJ1-6; the D is unclear. Germline-derived CDR1 and CDR2 are SGHAT and FQNNGV. Trimming left V 5 bases short and J 17 bases short, with 19 bases between. CDR3 length: 13 residues. The CDR3 DNA follows: TGTGCCAGCAGCGACTCGGGCCCTGAAAGCATCCACTTT. Its translation: CASSDSGPESIHF. The entire variable domain, with the rest obtained from reference TRBV11-2 and TRBJ1-6, is as follows: EAGVAQSPRYKIIEKRQSVAFWCNPISGHATLYWYQQILGQGPKLLIQFQNNGVVDDSQLPKDRFSAERLKGVDSTLKIQPAKLEDSAVYLCASSDSGPESIHFGNGTRLTVT.

The rearrangement uses TRBV28 and TRBJ2-2; D is uncertain. The germline gives CDR1 MDHEN, CDR2 SYDVKM. V lost 6 bases, J lost 3 bases, and 32 bases lay in between. CDR3 length: 21 residues. The CDR3 region has the DNA TGTGCCAGCAGCAATTTTCCCGTGTTACCTGGGGATTACTGGGACACCGGGGAGCTGTTTTTT. Translated, it gives CASSNFPVLPGDYWDTGELFF.

The chain is built from TRBV4-1 and TRBJ1-1; a weak D match, TRBD1 (5 bases). Germline-derived CDR1 and CDR2 are MGHRA and YSYEKL. V lost 2 bases and J 4 bases, leaving 11 bases between the germline ends. The CDR3 totals 14 residues. The CDR3 DNA follows: TGCGCCAGCAGCCAACAGGGACGGACCACTGAAGCTTTCTTT. It yields the protein CASSQQGRTTEAFF.

The sample holds a few counts of this clonotype. The rearrangement links TRBV4-1 to TRBJ2-5; no definite D call. The CDR3 is made up of 15 amino acids. The germline CDR1 and CDR2 sequences are MGHRA and YSYEKL. Trimming cost V 4 bases and J 2 bases, with 14 bases left between them. CDR3 DNA: TGCGCCAGCAGCCTCGACTTGGGTTATCAAGAGACCCAGTACTTC. Protein: CASSLDLGYQETQYF.

The CDR3 reads CASSWDRYEQYF. The DNA for the CDR3 is TGTGCCAGCAGCTGGGACAGATACGAGCAGTACTTC. This chain joins TRBV11-2 and TRBJ2-7, with TRBD1 matching over 7 bases. CDR1 and CDR2 from the germline V gene are SGHAT and FQNNGV. This CDR3 spans 12 amino acids. V lost 4 bases to trimming and J lost 4 bases; unmatched junction nucleotides: 1.

This clonotype was observed a handful of times. The V and J genes are TRBV10-3 and TRBJ2-7, with 9 bases that match TRBD1. The J segment lost 4 bases and the V segment lost 6 bases, leaving 7 bases of the junction unmatched. Germline V gene sequence: CDR1 ENHRY, CDR2 SYGVKD. This CDR3 has 14 amino acids. The CDR3 coding sequence is TGTGCCATCAGATCGGGACAGGGCGCTTACGAGCAGTACTTC. This gives the protein CAIRSGQGAYEQYF.

The table lists this clonotype with a few counts. The chain combines TRBV10-3 with TRBJ1-2; D is undetermined. Germline CDR1 ENHRY, CDR2 SYGVKD. Between the trimmed V and J ends, which lost 4 bases and 4 bases, there was a span of 13 bases. The CDR3 sequence is 14 residues long. CDR3 residues: CAISVAVQSYGYTF. For the CDR3, the DNA is TGTGCCATCAGTGTGGCGGTCCAAAGCTATGGCTACACCTTC.

This clonotype was seen only a few times. Relative to the germline gene, one junction end is altered; a read error may explain this. The chain couples TRBV20-1 to TRBJ1-5, with D uncertain. CDR3 size: 12 residues. The germline CDR1 and CDR2 sequences are DFQATT and SNEGSKA (reference sequence). This chain's CDR3 is CSARSGDQPQHF. The CDR3 DNA is TGCAGTGCCCGATCCGGAGACCAGCCACAGCATTTT.

The chain recombines TRBV6-2 or TRBV6-3 with TRBJ2-1; 12 nucleotides match TRBD2. CDR1 is MNHEY and CDR2 is SVGEGT in the germline V gene. The CDR3 has 16 amino acids. The ends lost 6 bases at V and 2 bases at J; junction bases unmatched: 5. The CDR3: CASRNLAGGPYNEQFF. CDR3 nucleotides: TGTGCCAGCAGAAATCTAGCGGGGGGGCCCTACAATGAGCAGTTCTTC.

The chain employs TRBV20-1 and TRBJ2-7; 11 nucleotides match TRBD2. The germline V gene encodes CDR1 DFQATT and CDR2 SNEGSKA (reference sequence). Trimming at V came to 1 base and at J to 4 bases, leaving 0 bases not matched to a gene. The CDR3 contains 13 residues. CDR3 region: CSARGLAGYEQYF. In nucleotides, the CDR3 is TGCAGTGCTAGAGGACTAGCGGGATACGAGCAGTACTTC.

This rearrangement joins TRBV7-2 to TRBJ2-5; 16 nucleotides match TRBD2. Trimming took 6 bases from V and 4 from J; bases not matched to a gene: 14. Germline assignment: CDR1 SGHTA and CDR2 FQGNSA. The CDR3 totals 19 residues. DNA of the CDR3: TGTGCCAGCAGTTTTTCCGGGACTAGCGGGGGGGCAGACCGAGAGACCCAGTACTTC. Encoded protein: CASSFSGTSGGADRETQYF. The complete variable domain, with remaining parts taken from reference TRBV7-2 and TRBJ2-5, reads GAGVSQSPSNKVTEKGKDVELRCDPISGHTALYWYRQSLGQGLEFLIYFQGNSAPDKSGLPSDRFSAERTGGSVSTLTIQRTQQEDSAVYLCASSFSGTSGGADRETQYFGPGTRLLVL.

This clonotype was seen a few times. J is TRBJ2-5 and V is TRBV12-3 or TRBV12-4, with 10 positions matching TRBD1. The DNA end lines up better with TRBJ2-7; the J call may be wrong. The CDR3 is 14 residues long. The CDR3 spells CASSAGTGENEQYF. The CDR3 nucleotides are TGTGCCAGCAGCGCCGGGACAGGGGAAAACGAGCAGTACTTC.

This rearrangement joins TRBV7-2 to TRBJ2-3, with D perhaps given as TRBD1 or TRBD2 (7 bases each). Looked up from germline, CDR1 is SGHTA and CDR2 is FQGNSA. The V gene lost 1 base and the J gene lost 5 bases, with 16 bases spanning the gap. CDR3 length: 16 amino acids. The DNA of the CDR3 is TGTGCCAGCAGCTTAGGAGGGCAGGGGGGGGGAGATACGCAGTATTTT. It is translated as CASSLGGQGGGDTQYF. Drawing the rest from reference TRBV7-2 and TRBJ2-3, the complete variable domain is GAGVSQSPSNKVTEKGKDVELRCDPISGHTALYWYRQSLGQGLEFLIYFQGNSAPDKSGLPSDRFSAERTGGSVSTLTIQRTQQEDSAVYLCASSLGGQGGGDTQYFGPGTRLTVL.

This clonotype was detected only a few times. The rearrangement joins TRBV11-2 to TRBJ2-1, with D possibly being TRBD2 (7 bases). CDR1 SGHAT and CDR2 FQNNGV come from the germline V gene. V lost 11 bases and J 2 bases, leaving 16 bases between the germline ends. The CDR3 covers 14 residues. The CDR3: CAFRQAGAYNEQFF. The CDR3 DNA reads TGTGCCTTCAGACAGGCGGGAGCCTACAATGAGCAGTTCTTC.

The chain links TRBV14 to TRBJ1-2; 8 positions match TRBD1. Germline values: CDR1 SGHDN, CDR2 FVKESK. This CDR3 has 17 residues. V lost 1 base, J lost 3 bases, and 10 bases stayed unmatched. This CDR3 is CASSQGPLPGGYYGYTF. The CDR3 DNA reads as TGTGCCAGCAGCCAAGGGCCCTTACCAGGGGGCTACTATGGCTACACCTTC.

This chain links TRBV20-1 with TRBJ2-2; D not resolved. The CDR3 is 13 residues long. V was cut by 1 base and J by 4 bases, with 7 bases left in between. The germline V gene encodes CDR1 DFQATT and CDR2 SNEGSKA (reference sequence). The DNA of the CDR3 is TGCAGTGCTAGAGGCCAGAGCACCGGGGAGCTGTTTTTT. Translation gives CSARGQSTGELFF.

This clonotype was seen a handful of times. J is TRBJ1-2 and V is TRBV4-1, with D hard to call. CDR1 is MGHRA, CDR2 YSYEKL, per germline. The CDR3 has 13 residues. V was clipped by 0 bases and J by 4 bases, with 6 bases between them. CDR3 region: CASSQDRLYGYTF. In nucleotides, the CDR3 is TGCGCCAGCAGCCAAGACAGACTCTATGGCTACACCTTC.

This chain joins TRBV4-1 and TRBJ1-4; the D gene is possibly TRBD1 (5 bases). The CDR3 loop spans 19 amino acids. With 0 bases removed from V and 2 bases from J, the gap between germline ends came to 19 bases. Germline CDR1 is MGHRA and CDR2 is YSYEKL. The CDR3 loop is CASSQDKGAGRSTNEKLFF. The DNA of the CDR3 is TGCGCCAGCAGCCAAGATAAAGGGGCAGGGAGGTCGACTAATGAAAAACTGTTTTTT.

V usage is TRBV29-1 and J usage is TRBJ1-5; no clear D gene. CDR1 SQVTM and CDR2 ANQGSEA come from the germline V gene. The CDR3 is 12 amino acids. The V and J ends lost 4 bases and 1 base respectively, with 5 bases between them. The DNA of the CDR3 is TGCAGCGTTGCTTCGAGCAATCAGCCCCAGCATTTT. Translating it yields CSVASSNQPQHF.

The chain couples TRBV29-1 to TRBJ2-4; the match to TRBD1 covers 8 bases. Germline CDR1 SQVTM, CDR2 ANQGSEA. This CDR3 region has 12 residues. With 1 base clipped from V and 8 bases from J, the junction kept 1 base outside the gene matches. The CDR3 sequence: CSVEGTGYIQYF. DNA of the CDR3: TGCAGCGTTGAAGGGACAGGGTACATTCAGTACTTC.

The chain uses TRBV6-2 or TRBV6-3 and TRBJ2-5; D might be TRBD1 (8 bases). The J call is uncertain, as TRBJ2-1 better fits the DNA end. The CDR3 is 15 amino acids. Germline assignment: CDR1 MNHEY and CDR2 SVGEGT. CDR3 DNA sequence: TGTGCCAGCAGTTCAACAGGGGGGGCCTCGGGGGAGCAGTTCTTC. Protein sequence: CASSSTGGASGEQFF.